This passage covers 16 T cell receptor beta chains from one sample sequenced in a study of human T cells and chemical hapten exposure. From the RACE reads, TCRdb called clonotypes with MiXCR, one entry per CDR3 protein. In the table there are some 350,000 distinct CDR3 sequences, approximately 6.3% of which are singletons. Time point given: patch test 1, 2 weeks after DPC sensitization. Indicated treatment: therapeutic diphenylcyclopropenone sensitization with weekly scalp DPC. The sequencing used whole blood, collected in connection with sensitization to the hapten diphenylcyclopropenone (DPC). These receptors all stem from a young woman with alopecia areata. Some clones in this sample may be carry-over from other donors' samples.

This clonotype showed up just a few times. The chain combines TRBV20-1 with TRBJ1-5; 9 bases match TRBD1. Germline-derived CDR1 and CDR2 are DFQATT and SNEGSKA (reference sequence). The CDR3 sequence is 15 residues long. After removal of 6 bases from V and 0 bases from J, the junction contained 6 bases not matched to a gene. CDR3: CSASQGADSNQPQHF. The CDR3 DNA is TGCAGTGCCTCACAGGGGGCGGATAGCAATCAGCCCCAGCATTTT.

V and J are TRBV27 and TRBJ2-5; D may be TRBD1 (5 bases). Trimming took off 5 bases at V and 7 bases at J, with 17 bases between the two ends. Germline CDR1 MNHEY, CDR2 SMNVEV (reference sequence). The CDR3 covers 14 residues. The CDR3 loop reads CASSPSGQGRTQYF. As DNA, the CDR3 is TGTGCCAGCAGTCCCTCAGGCCAGGGAAGGACCCAGTACTTC.

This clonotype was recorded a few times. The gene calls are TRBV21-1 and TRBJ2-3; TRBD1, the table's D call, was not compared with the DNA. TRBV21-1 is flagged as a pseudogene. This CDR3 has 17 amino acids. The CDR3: CASSKTGGLRWSDTQYF. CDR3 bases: TGTGCCAGCAGCAAAACAGGGGGCCTAAGGTGGTCGGATACGCAGTATTTT.

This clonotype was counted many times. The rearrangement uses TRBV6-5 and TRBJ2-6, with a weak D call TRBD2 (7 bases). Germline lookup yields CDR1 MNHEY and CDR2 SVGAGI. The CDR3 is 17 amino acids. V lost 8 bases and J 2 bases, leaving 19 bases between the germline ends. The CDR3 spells CASSRPGGVAGANVLTF. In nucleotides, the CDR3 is TGTGCCAGCTCGCGTCCGGGGGGCGTAGCTGGGGCCAACGTCCTGACTTTC.

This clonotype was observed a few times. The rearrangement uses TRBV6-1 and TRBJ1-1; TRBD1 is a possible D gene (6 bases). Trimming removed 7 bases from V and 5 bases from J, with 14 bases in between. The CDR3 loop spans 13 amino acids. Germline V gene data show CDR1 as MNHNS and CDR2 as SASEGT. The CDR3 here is CASKGGAGTEAFF. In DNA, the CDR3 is TGTGCCAGCAAAGGGGGTGCGGGGACTGAAGCTTTCTTT.

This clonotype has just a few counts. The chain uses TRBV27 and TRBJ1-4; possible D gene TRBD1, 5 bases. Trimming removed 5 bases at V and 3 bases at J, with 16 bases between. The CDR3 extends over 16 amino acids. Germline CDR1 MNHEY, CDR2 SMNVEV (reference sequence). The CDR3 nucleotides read TGTGCCAGCAGTAAGGTGTCCGCAGGGCCTAATGAAAAACTGTTTTTT. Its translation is CASSKVSAGPNEKLFF.

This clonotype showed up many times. The CDR3 spells CASSQQRANVLTF. For the CDR3, the DNA is TGCGCCAGCAGCCAGCAGAGGGCCAACGTCCTGACTTTC. This chain links TRBV4-3 with TRBJ2-6; D is uncertain. V shed 3 bases and J shed 5 bases, with 5 bases lying between them. This CDR3 comprises 13 residues. The germline V gene encodes CDR1 LGHNA and CDR2 YSLEER.

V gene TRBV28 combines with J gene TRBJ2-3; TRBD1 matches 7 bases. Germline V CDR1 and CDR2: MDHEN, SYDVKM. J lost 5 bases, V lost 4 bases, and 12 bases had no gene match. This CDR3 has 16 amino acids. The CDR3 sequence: CASSSNDREEGDTQYF. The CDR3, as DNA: TGTGCCAGCAGTTCCAACGACAGGGAAGAAGGAGATACGCAGTATTTT.

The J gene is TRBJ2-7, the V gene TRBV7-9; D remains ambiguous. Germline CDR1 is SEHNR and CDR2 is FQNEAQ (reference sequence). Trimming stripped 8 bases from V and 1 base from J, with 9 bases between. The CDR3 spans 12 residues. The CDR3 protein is CASQDTSYEQYF. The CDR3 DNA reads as TGTGCCAGCCAGGATACTTCCTACGAGCAGTACTTC.

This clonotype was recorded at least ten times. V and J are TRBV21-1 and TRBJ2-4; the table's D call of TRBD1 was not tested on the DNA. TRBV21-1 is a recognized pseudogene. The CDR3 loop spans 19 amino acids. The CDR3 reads CASSTYRVGVGEAKNIQYF. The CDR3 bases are TGTGCCAGCAGCACTTACCGAGTTGGTGTGGGGGAAGCCAAAAACATTCAGTACTTC.

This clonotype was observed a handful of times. Written as DNA, the CDR3 is TGTGCCAGCAGTTTCCTAGCGGGCCGCGGGCCCATGGTGCAGTATTTT. Its protein is CASSFLAGRGPMVQYF. The genes are TRBV12-3 or TRBV12-4 and TRBJ2-3, with 8 bases identical to TRBD2. The CDR3 consists of 16 residues. The V gene end was trimmed by 3 bases and the J gene end by 11 bases; junction bases not matched to a gene: 16.

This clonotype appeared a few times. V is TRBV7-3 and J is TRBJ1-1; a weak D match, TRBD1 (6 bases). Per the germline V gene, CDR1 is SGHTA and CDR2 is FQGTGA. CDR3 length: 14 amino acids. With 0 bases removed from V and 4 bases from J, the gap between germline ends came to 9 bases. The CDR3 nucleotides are TGTGCCAGCAGCTTAACAAGGGACACCACTGAAGCTTTCTTT. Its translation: CASSLTRDTTEAFF.

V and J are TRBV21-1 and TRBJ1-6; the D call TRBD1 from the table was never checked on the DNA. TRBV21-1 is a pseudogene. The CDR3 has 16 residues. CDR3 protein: CASSTSDPGDGSPLHF. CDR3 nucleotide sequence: TGTGCCAGCAGCACCTCTGATCCCGGGGACGGATCACCCCTCCACTTT.

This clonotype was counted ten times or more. CDR3 sequence: CASSLRANVLTF. CDR3 nucleotide sequence: TGTGCCAGCAGTTTAAGGGCCAACGTCCTGACTTTC. This chain connects TRBV12-3 or TRBV12-4 to TRBJ2-6; D remains unclear. Trimming took 2 bases from V and 5 from J, leaving 1 base between them. This CDR3 has 12 residues.

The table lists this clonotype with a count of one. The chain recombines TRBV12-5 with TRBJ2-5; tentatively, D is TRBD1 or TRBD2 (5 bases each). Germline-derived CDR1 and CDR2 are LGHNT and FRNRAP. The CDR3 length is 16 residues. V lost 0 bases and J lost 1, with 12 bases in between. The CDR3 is CASGLVPSGTQETQYF. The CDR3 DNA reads TGTGCTAGTGGTTTGGTACCTTCCGGGACCCAAGAGACCCAGTACTTC.

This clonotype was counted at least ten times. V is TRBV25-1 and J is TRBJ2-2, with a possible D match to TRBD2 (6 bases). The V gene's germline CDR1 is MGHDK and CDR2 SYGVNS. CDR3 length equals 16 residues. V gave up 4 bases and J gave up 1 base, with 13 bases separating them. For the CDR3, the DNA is TGTGCCAGCAGTGCTCCCGGGAGCAAGAACACCGGGGAGCTGTTTTTT. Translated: CASSAPGSKNTGELFF.